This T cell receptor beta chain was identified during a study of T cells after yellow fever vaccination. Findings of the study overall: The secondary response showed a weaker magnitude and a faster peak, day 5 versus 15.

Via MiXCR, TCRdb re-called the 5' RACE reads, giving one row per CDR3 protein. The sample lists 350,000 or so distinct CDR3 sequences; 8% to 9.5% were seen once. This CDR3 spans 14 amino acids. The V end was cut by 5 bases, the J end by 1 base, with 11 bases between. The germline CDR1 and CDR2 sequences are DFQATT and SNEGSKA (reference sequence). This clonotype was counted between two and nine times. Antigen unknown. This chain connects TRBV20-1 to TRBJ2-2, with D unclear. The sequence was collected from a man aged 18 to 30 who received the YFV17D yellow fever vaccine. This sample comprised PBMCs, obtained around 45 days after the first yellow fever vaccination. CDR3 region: CSAPRYENTGELFF. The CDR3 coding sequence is TGCAGTGCTCCGCGTTACGAGAACACCGGGGAGCTGTTTTTT.